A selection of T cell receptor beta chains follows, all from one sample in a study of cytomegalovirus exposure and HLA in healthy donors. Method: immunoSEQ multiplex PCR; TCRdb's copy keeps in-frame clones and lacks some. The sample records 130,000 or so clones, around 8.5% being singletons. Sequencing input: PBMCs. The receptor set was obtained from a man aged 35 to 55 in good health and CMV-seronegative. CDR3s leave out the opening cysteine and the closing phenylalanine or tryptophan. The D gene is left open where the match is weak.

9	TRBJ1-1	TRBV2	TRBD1	ATTGGTEAF
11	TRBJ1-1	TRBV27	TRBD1	ASSRQGNTEAF
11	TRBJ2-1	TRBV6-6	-	ASSYVGSNEQF
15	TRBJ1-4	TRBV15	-	ATSRGATSTTNEKLF
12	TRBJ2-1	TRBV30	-	AWSDAGAANEQF
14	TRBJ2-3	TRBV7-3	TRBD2	ASSSRLAGGTDTQY
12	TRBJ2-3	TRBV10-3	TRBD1	AISAGQDTDTQY
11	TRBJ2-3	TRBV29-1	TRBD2	SVTGGNTDTQY
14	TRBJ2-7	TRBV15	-	ATSRDRTPLGRLQY
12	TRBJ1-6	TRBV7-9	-	ASPRGNLNSPLH
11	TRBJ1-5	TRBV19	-	ASSMNARQPQH
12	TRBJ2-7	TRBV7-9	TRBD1	ASSWAGGNYEQY
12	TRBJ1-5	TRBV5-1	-	ASSLGGKDQPQH
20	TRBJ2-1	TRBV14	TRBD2	ASSQEFSGLAGGISSYNEQF
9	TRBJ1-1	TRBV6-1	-	ASSWATEAF
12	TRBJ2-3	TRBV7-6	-	ASSLRSSTDTQY
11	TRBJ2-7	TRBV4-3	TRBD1	ASSQSGGYEQY
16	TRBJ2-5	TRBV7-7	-	ASSSHFRGTEDLETQY
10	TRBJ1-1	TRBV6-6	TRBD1	ASKEGAWSAF
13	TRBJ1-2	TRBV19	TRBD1	ASSIDQDRGAGYT
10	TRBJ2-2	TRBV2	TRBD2	ARGLAVGELF
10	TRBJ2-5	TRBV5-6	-	ASSLGRETQY
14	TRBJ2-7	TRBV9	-	ASSEGLTGTSYEQY
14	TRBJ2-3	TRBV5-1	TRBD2	ASSLSQAGDTDTQY
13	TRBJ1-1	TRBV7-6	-	ASSLGQDLNTEAF
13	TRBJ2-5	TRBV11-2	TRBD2	ASSPSGGIQETQY
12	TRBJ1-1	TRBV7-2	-	ASSTRRGHTEAF
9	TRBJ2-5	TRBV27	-	ATGGVETQY
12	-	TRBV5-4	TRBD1	ASSLGQGRYEQY
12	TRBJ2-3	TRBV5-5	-	ASSQMRDTDTQY
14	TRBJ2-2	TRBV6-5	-	ASSYVEGSNPGELF
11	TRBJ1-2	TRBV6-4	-	ASSDGQSDGYT
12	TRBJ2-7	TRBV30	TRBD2	AWSSSGGGYEQY
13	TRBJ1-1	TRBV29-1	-	SGGGGYGLDTEAF
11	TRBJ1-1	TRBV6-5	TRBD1	ASSRTGGTEAF
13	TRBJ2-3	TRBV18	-	ASSSTGTGGDTQY
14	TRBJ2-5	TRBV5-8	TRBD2	ASSLASGGAYETQY
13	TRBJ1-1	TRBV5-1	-	ASSLAPGDRTEAF
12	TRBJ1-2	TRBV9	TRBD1	ASSTSDRNYGYT
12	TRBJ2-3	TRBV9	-	ASSVGGITDTQY
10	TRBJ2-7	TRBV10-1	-	ASSESPNEQY
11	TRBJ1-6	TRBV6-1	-	ASSGPREGPLH